This is a list of T cell receptor beta chains from one sample in a study of cytomegalovirus exposure and HLA in healthy donors. Method: immunoSEQ multiplex PCR; TCRdb's copy keeps in-frame clones and lacks some. The sample carries about 120,000 clones, 78% recorded once. The sequencing sample was made of PBMCs. Every receptor here comes from a man younger than 40 in good health and CMV-seropositive. The CDR3 runs from the conserved cysteine through the conserved F or W. D genes are given only for firm matches. Part of the rows lack a size; the others show once, few, many or a class for expanded clones.

V gene: TRBV6-6; clone size: once; J gene: TRBJ2-5; D gene: TRBD1; CDR3 protein: CASIRGQGYRETQYF; CDR3 DNA: TGTGCCAGCATTCGGGGACAGGGGTATCGAGAGACCCAGTACTTC
V gene: TRBV6-5; clone size: few; J gene: TRBJ2-1; D gene: TRBD1; CDR3 protein: CASRVDRDSYNEQFF; CDR3 DNA: TGTGCCAGCAGAGTGGACAGGGACTCCTACAATGAGCAGTTCTTC
V gene: TRBV19; clone size: .; J gene: TRBJ2-5; D gene: TRBD2; CDR3 protein: CASSIRSGRARETQYF; CDR3 DNA: TGTGCCAGTAGTATCAGAAGCGGGAGGGCCCGGGAGACCCAGTACTTC
V gene: TRBV28; clone size: .; J gene: TRBJ2-5; D gene: .; CDR3 protein: CASNLGGLETQYF; CDR3 DNA: TGTGCCAGCAACTTGGGGGGGCTGGAGACCCAGTACTTC
V gene: TRBV5-4; clone size: .; J gene: TRBJ1-2; D gene: .; CDR3 protein: CASRTPVQSYTF; CDR3 DNA: TGTGCCAGCCGAACGCCAGTTCAGAGCTACACCTTC
V gene: TRBV30; clone size: .; J gene: TRBJ2-3; D gene: .; CDR3 protein: CAWSDPRKGTDTQYF; CDR3 DNA: TGTGCCTGGAGTGACCCTAGAAAGGGCACAGATACGCAGTATTTT
V gene: TRBV15; clone size: .; J gene: TRBJ2-7; D gene: TRBD2; CDR3 protein: CATSREGLAGADF; CDR3 DNA: TGTGCCACCAGCAGAGAGGGGTTAGCGGGAGCTGACTTC
V gene: TRBV5-1; clone size: .; J gene: TRBJ2-7; D gene: TRBD2; CDR3 protein: CASSLGGTSGSNEQYF; CDR3 DNA: TGCGCCAGCAGCTTGGGGGGGACTAGCGGGAGTAACGAGCAGTACTTC
V gene: TRBV5-6; clone size: .; J gene: TRBJ1-4; D gene: TRBD1; CDR3 protein: CASSSGQGRIGNEKLFF; CDR3 DNA: TGTGCCAGCAGCTCTGGACAGGGTAGGATAGGTAATGAAAAACTGTTTTTT
V gene: TRBV4-3; clone size: .; J gene: TRBJ2-7; D gene: .; CDR3 protein: CASSQGPGFNYEQYF; CDR3 DNA: TGCGCCAGCAGCCAAGGCCCAGGGTTTAACTACGAGCAGTACTTC
V gene: TRBV5-6; clone size: .; J gene: TRBJ2-3; D gene: TRBD2; CDR3 protein: CASMGREGLAGPRDTQYF; CDR3 DNA: TGTGCCAGCATGGGCAGGGAGGGACTAGCGGGACCGAGAGATACGCAGTATTTT
V gene: TRBV12-1; clone size: .; J gene: TRBJ1-4; D gene: .; CDR3 protein: CASSFGRGRGIEKLFF; CDR3 DNA: TGTGCCAGCAGCTTTGGGCGCGGCAGGGGGATAGAAAAACTGTTTTTT
V gene: TRBV4-3; clone size: .; J gene: TRBJ2-3; D gene: .; CDR3 protein: CASSQDTVLSYFTDTQYF; CDR3 DNA: TGCGCCAGCAGCCAAGATACGGTTTTAAGTTACTTCACAGATACGCAGTATTTT
V gene: TRBV19; clone size: .; J gene: TRBJ2-3; D gene: .; CDR3 protein: CASTHSRTDTQYF; CDR3 DNA: TGTGCCAGTACCCACTCGCGCACAGATACGCAGTATTTT
V gene: TRBV7-9; clone size: .; J gene: TRBJ1-2; D gene: .; CDR3 protein: CASSLVRRADYGYTF; CDR3 DNA: TGTGCCAGCAGCTTAGTGAGGAGGGCGGACTATGGCTACACCTTC
V gene: TRBV30; clone size: few; J gene: TRBJ2-7; D gene: TRBD2; CDR3 protein: CAWSGLAGGYEQYF; CDR3 DNA: TGTGCCTGGAGTGGACTAGCGGGAGGCTACGAGCAGTACTTC
V gene: TRBV6-5; clone size: .; J gene: TRBJ2-4; D gene: .; CDR3 protein: CASSYSRLEENIQYF; CDR3 DNA: TGTGCCAGCAGTTACTCGAGACTAGAGGAAAACATTCAGTACTTC
V gene: TRBV6-5; clone size: .; J gene: TRBJ2-2; D gene: TRBD1; CDR3 protein: CASWDPGQGWGELFF; CDR3 DNA: TGTGCCAGCTGGGATCCGGGACAGGGGTGGGGGGAGCTGTTTTTT
V gene: TRBV28; clone size: .; J gene: TRBJ2-6; D gene: TRBD2; CDR3 protein: CASSFIGGGRYVLTF; CDR3 DNA: TGTGCCAGCAGTTTTATCGGGGGGGGGCGGTACGTCCTGACTTTC
V gene: TRBV25-1; clone size: .; J gene: TRBJ1-4; D gene: TRBD1; CDR3 protein: CASSVVQGAGEKLFF; CDR3 DNA: TGTGCCAGCAGTGTTGTACAGGGGGCTGGGGAAAAACTGTTTTTT
V gene: TRBV4-3; clone size: .; J gene: TRBJ2-1; D gene: TRBD2; CDR3 protein: CASSQYGGSSYNEQFF; CDR3 DNA: TGCGCCAGCAGCCAATACGGGGGGAGCTCCTACAATGAGCAGTTCTTC
V gene: TRBV4-1; clone size: few; J gene: TRBJ2-7; D gene: TRBD2; CDR3 protein: CASSQVVTSGSYEQYF; CDR3 DNA: TGCGCCAGCAGCCAAGTCGTCACTAGCGGCTCCTACGAGCAGTACTTC
V gene: TRBV27; clone size: few; J gene: TRBJ2-1; D gene: TRBD1; CDR3 protein: CASSLSGTAYNEQFF; CDR3 DNA: TGTGCCAGCAGTTTATCAGGGACAGCCTACAATGAGCAGTTCTTC
V gene: TRBV6-5; clone size: few; J gene: TRBJ2-3; D gene: TRBD1; CDR3 protein: CASSYGDSKTTDTQYF; CDR3 DNA: TGTGCCAGCAGTTACGGGGACAGTAAAACCACAGATACGCAGTATTTT
V gene: TRBV7-3; clone size: few; J gene: TRBJ2-3; D gene: TRBD2; CDR3 protein: CASSLSPSRGLSTDTQYF; CDR3 DNA: TGTGCCAGCAGCTTATCACCCTCCCGGGGACTAAGCACAGATACGCAGTATTTT
V gene: TRBV7-3; clone size: .; J gene: TRBJ2-7; D gene: TRBD2; CDR3 protein: CASSLAGAGEQYF; CDR3 DNA: TGTGCCAGCAGCTTAGCGGGAGCGGGCGAGCAGTACTTC